This T cell receptor beta chain emerged from a study of early T cells in non-severe SARS-CoV-2 infection. This clonotype was counted at least ten times. TCRdb called the 5' RACE reads again in MiXCR, with one record for every CDR3 protein. In the table there are about 60,000 distinct CDR3 sequences, around 20% of which are singletons. The source was whole blood, collected at baseline. This receptor was taken from an adult who was a healthcare worker with PCR-confirmed SARS-CoV-2 infection or an uninfected control (not recorded which).

CDR3 sequence (DNA): TGTGCCAGCAGCCAGGTAAAGCAGTTCTTC. It encodes CASSQVKQFF. This sequence joins TRBV2 and TRBJ2-1; unclear D gene. Trimming took off 6 bases at V and 11 bases at J, with 8 bases between the two ends. This CDR3 is 10 amino acids long. The germline gives CDR1 SNHLY, CDR2 FYNNEI.